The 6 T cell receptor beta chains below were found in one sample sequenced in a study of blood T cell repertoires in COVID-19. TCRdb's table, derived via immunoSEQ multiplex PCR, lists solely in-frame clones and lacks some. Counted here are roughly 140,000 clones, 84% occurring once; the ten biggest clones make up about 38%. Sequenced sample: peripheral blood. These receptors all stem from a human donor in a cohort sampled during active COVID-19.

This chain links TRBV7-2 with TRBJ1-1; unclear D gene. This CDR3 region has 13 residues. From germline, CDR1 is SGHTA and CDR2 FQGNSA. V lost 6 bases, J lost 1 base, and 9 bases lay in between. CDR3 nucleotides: TGTGCCAGCAGGACCCCGGGGAACACTGAAGCTTTCTTT. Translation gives CASRTPGNTEAFF.

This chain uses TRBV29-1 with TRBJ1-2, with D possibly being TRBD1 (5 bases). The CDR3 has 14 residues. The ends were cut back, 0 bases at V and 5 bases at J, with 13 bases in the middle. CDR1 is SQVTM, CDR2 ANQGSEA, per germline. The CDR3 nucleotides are TGCAGCGTTGAAGATCGTCAGGGAGGATATGGCTACACCTTC. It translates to CSVEDRQGGYGYTF.

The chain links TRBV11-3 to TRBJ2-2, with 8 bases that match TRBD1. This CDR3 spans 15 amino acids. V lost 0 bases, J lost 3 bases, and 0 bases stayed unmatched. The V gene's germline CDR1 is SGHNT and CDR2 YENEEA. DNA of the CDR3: TGTGCCAGCAGCTTAGACAGGGGGCACACCGGGGAGCTGTTTTTT. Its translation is CASSLDRGHTGELFF.

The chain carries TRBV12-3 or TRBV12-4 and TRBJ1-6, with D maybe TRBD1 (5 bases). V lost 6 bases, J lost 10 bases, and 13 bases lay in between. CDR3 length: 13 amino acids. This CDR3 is CASSPRVGSPLHF. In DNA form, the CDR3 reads TGTGCCAGCAGCCCCAGGGTTGGATCACCCCTCCACTTT.

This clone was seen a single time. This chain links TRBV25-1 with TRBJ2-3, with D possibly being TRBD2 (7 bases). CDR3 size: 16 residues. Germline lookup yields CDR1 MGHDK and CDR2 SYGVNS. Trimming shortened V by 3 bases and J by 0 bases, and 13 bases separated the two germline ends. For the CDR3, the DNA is TGTGCCAGCAGTGAGGGGGGGGGCCCTAGCACAGATACGCAGTATTTT. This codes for CASSEGGGPSTDTQYF.

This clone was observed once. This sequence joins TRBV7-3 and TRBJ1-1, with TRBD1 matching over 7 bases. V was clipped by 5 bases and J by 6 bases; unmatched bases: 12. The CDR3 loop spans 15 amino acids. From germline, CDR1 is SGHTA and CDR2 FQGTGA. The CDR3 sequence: CASSRDSQTGSEAFF. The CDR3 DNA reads TGTGCCAGCAGCCGGGACAGCCAAACAGGGTCTGAAGCTTTCTTT. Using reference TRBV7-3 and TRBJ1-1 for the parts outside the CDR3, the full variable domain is GAGVSQTPSNKVTEKGKYVELRCDPISGHTALYWYRQSLGQGPEFLIYFQGTGAADDSGLPNDRFFAVRPEGSVSTLKIQRTERGDSAVYLCASSRDSQTGSEAFFGQGTRLTVV.